The 21 T cell receptor beta chains below all came from one sample that was sequenced in a study of CD4 T cell repertoires in COVID-19 (dated by TCRdb to about 2021). Antigen specificity for these receptors is unknown. The method was the immunoSEQ multiplex PCR assay. TCRdb carries this immuneACCESS record with in-frame sequences only. Its versions omit some clonotypes, under half of them owing to an unresolved V gene in the studies checked, with the rest unexplained. The sample yields some 700 clones; around 9.9% were counted once. The leading ten clones occupy approximately 15% of the sample. The time point label for this specimen denotes: sample from a COVID-19-recovered individual after infection. Cells were CFSE-labeled and stimulated with autologous monocytes plus recombinant SARS-CoV-2 spike or nucleoprotein to obtain antigen-reactive proliferating T cell lines. This sample comprised effector memory CD4+ T cells, cultured in vitro, obtained after recovery from COVID-19. According to the study, the label for this sample's cell subset or site signals: CD4+ T effector memory cells. These receptors all come from a human donor who had COVID-19.

By sample fraction, this clone is large. The genes are TRBV6-5 and TRBJ1-6, with D perhaps matching TRBD1 (5 bases). Germline V CDR1 and CDR2: MNHEY, SVGAGI. This CDR3 contains 14 residues. Trimming cost V 8 bases and J 7 bases, with 15 bases left between them. Written as DNA, the CDR3 is TGTGCCAGCCACCATCAGGAGGGGAATTCACCCCTCCACTTT. Translating gives CASHHQEGNSPLHF.

Sample share makes this clone medium-sized. This sequence joins TRBV19 and TRBJ2-7, with 10 positions matching TRBD2. With V trimmed by 10 bases and J by 2 bases, 11 bases remained unmatched. The germline gives CDR1 LNHDA, CDR2 SQIVND (reference sequence). This CDR3 contains 15 residues. In DNA form, the CDR3 reads TGTGCCACAGACCCAGGGACTAGCGCAACCTACGAGCAGTACTTC. Translated: CATDPGTSATYEQYF.

Relative to its sample, this clone is medium-sized. CDR3 nucleotides: TGTGCCAGCAGTGACACGGGGGGCCTCACAGATACGCAGTATTTT. This sequence encodes CASSDTGGLTDTQYF. The rearrangement links TRBV6-4 to TRBJ2-3, with a tentative D call TRBD2 (7 bases). The CDR3 spans 15 residues. Per germline, CDR1 MRHNA and CDR2 SNTAGT. V was pared by 2 bases and J by 2 bases, with 11 bases between.

The chain is built from TRBV7-2 and TRBJ2-5; 8 bases are shared with TRBD2. Germline CDR1 is SGHTA and CDR2 is FQGNSA. The CDR3 runs to 17 residues. Trimming cost V 0 bases and J 3 bases; bases outside gene matches: 9. The CDR3 here is CASSLAAREVIKETQYF. CDR3 DNA sequence: TGTGCCAGCAGCTTAGCGGCGCGGGAGGTTATCAAAGAGACCCAGTACTTC.

Within the sample, this clone is medium-sized. CDR3 nucleotide sequence: TGTGCCAGCAGCCCCCGTTTCACTAGCGTACAAGAGACCCAGTACTTC. Protein sequence: CASSPRFTSVQETQYF. The V call is TRBV13, the J call TRBJ2-5; 7 positions agree with TRBD2. After removal of 5 bases from V and 2 bases from J, the junction contained 11 bases not matched to a gene. Germline loops: CDR1 PRHDT, CDR2 FYEKMQ (reference sequence). The CDR3 has 16 residues.

The rearrangement links TRBV18 to TRBJ2-7, with 11 bases fitting TRBD2. CDR3 length equals 17 residues. J gave up 2 bases and V 4 bases, and 10 bases lay outside the gene matches. CDR1 is KGHSH and CDR2 is LQKENI in the germline V gene. CDR3 protein: CASSLAPRLAGPYEQYF. CDR3 nucleotide sequence: TGTGCCAGCTCACTCGCACCACGACTAGCGGGGCCCTACGAGCAGTACTTC.

This clone is classed as medium-sized. This chain joins TRBV10-3 and TRBJ1-3; D might be TRBD1 (6 bases). Germline-derived CDR1 and CDR2 are ENHRY and SYGVKD. This CDR3 is 15 amino acids long. V lost 6 bases and J 3 bases, leaving 15 bases between the germline ends. DNA of the CDR3: TGTGCCATCAGCGACTTGGGGGGGCTTGGAAACACCATATATTTT. Amino acids: CAISDLGGLGNTIYF.

This clone is large. The V call is TRBV5-1, the J call TRBJ2-2; D possibly corresponds to TRBD2 (6 bases). V was pared by 4 bases and J by 1 base, with 14 bases between. The CDR3 is made up of 16 amino acids. The germline gives CDR1 SGHRS, CDR2 YFSETQ. This CDR3 is CASSTLSGGNTGELFF. The CDR3 DNA reads as TGCGCCAGCAGCACCCTATCCGGGGGGAACACCGGGGAGCTGTTTTTT.

This clone counts as medium-sized. The V gene is TRBV5-6, the J gene TRBJ2-7; D uncertain. The CDR3 has 16 amino acids. Trimming took 7 bases from V and 7 from J, leaving 27 bases between them. Germline V gene data show CDR1 as SGHDT and CDR2 as YYEEEE. The CDR3 protein is CASASLAGAGSSEQYF. The CDR3 nucleotides read TGTGCCAGCGCCTCTCTCGCAGGAGCAGGATCCTCTGAGCAGTACTTC.

The chain recombines TRBV10-3 with TRBJ2-7; no definite D call. Germline CDR1 is ENHRY and CDR2 is SYGVKD. This CDR3 has 12 amino acids. V was pared by 0 bases and J by 4 bases, with 4 bases between. CDR3 sequence: CAISESGYEQYV. The CDR3 nucleotides are TGTGCCATCAGTGAGTCGGGTTACGAGCAGTACGTC.

By share, this clone counts as large (0.1 to 1%). J is TRBJ2-3 and V is TRBV7-9; D might be TRBD1 or TRBD2, each matching 6 bases. The CDR3 is 13 amino acids. The V end lost 7 bases, the J end lost 0 bases, and 8 bases lay between the germline ends. CDR1 and CDR2 from the germline V gene are SEHNR and FQNEAQ (reference sequence). The CDR3 region is CASIGGSTDTQYF. CDR3 sequence (DNA): TGTGCCAGCATCGGGGGCAGCACAGATACGCAGTATTTT.

The chain couples TRBV27 to TRBJ2-1, with D perhaps matching TRBD2 (6 bases). This CDR3 is 12 amino acids long. Germline V lookup: CDR1 MNHEY, CDR2 SMNVEV (reference sequence). V was cut by 6 bases and J by 9 bases, with 12 bases left in between. The DNA for the CDR3 is TGTGCCAGCAGCCAGGAGGGAGGTGAGCAGTTCTTC. Its translation: CASSQEGGEQFF.

In this sample, this clone is large. The chain carries TRBV5-1 and TRBJ2-5; the match to TRBD1 covers 8 bases. The CDR3 has 14 residues. Germline CDR1 and CDR2: SGHRS and YFSETQ. J lost 1 base, V lost 7 bases, and 6 bases had no gene match. The CDR3 is CASSTGVLQETQYF. The CDR3 bases are TGCGCCAGCTCGACAGGGGTCCTCCAAGAGACCCAGTACTTC.

This clone is judged large (0.1 to 1%). J is TRBJ1-5 and V is TRBV7-9; D ambiguous. CDR3 length: 13 amino acids. V dropped 2 bases and J dropped 7 bases, with 9 bases sitting between them. The V gene's germline CDR1 is SEHNR and CDR2 FQNEAQ (reference sequence). CDR3 DNA: TGTGCCAGCAGCTTAAACGCGGTCCAGCCCCAGCATTTT. Translating it yields CASSLNAVQPQHF.

In its sample, this clone is large. The chain links TRBV18 to TRBJ1-5; 10 positions match TRBD1. V was pared by 4 bases and J by 6 bases, with 3 bases of the junction left unmatched. Germline V gene data show CDR1 as KGHSH and CDR2 as LQKENI. The CDR3 spans 14 residues. The CDR3 reads CASSRGTGAQPQHF. CDR3 sequence (DNA): TGTGCCAGCTCACGAGGGACAGGGGCTCAGCCCCAGCATTTT. Looking up the rest from reference TRBV18 and TRBJ1-5 gives the full variable domain: NAGVMQNPRHLVRRRGQEARLRCSPMKGHSHVYWYRQLPEEGLKFMVYLQKENIIDESGMPKERFSAEFPKEGPSILRIQQVVRGDSAAYFCASSRGTGAQPQHFGDGTRLSIL.

This clone is categorized as large. Other DNA variants within this sample encode the same CDR3. CDR3 sequence: CASSGTGSTDTQYF. The CDR3 bases are TGTGCCAGCAGCGGGACAGGGAGCACAGATACGCAGTATTTT. This rearrangement joins TRBV7-9 to TRBJ2-3, with 9 bases aligning to TRBD1. The CDR3 spans 14 residues. Germline values: CDR1 SEHNR, CDR2 FQNEAQ (reference sequence). The V segment lost 5 bases and the J segment 0 bases; nucleotides outside the gene matches: 0.

By sample share, this clone is large. J is TRBJ2-1 and V is TRBV19; a weak D match, TRBD1 (6 bases). Per germline, CDR1 LNHDA and CDR2 SQIVND (reference sequence). The CDR3 covers 16 residues. The germline V and J ends were trimmed by 0 bases and 2 bases, with 11 bases remaining between them. CDR3 in amino acids: CASSIDSGVAYNEQFF. In DNA, the CDR3 is TGTGCCAGTAGTATAGATTCAGGGGTGGCCTACAATGAGCAGTTCTTC.

This chain joins TRBV27 and TRBJ2-3; no firm D call. The CDR3 has 14 residues. CDR1 is MNHEY and CDR2 is SMNVEV in the germline V gene (reference sequence). V gave up 3 bases and J gave up 6 bases, with 13 bases separating them. CDR3 in amino acids: CASSLARVYDTQYF. The CDR3 DNA reads TGTGCCAGCAGTTTGGCAAGGGTGTATGATACGCAGTATTTT.

This clone is medium-sized in the sample. The rearrangement joins TRBV3-1 (or the pseudogene TRBV3-2) to TRBJ1-4; 12 nucleotides line up with TRBD1. Germline values: CDR1 LGHDT, CDR2 YNNKEL (reference sequence). The CDR3 spans 15 residues. V lost 4 bases and J lost 11; bases outside the gene matches: 8. In nucleotides, the CDR3 is TGTGCCAGCAGCCGGAAGGGACAGGGGGCGGGCAAACTGTTTTTT. Translating it yields CASSRKGQGAGKLFF.

This clone was seen a few times. The rearrangement uses TRBV18 and TRBJ2-1; D may match TRBD1 or TRBD2 (5 bases each). The CDR3 loop spans 14 amino acids. Trimming pared 3 bases from V and 9 bases from J, leaving 15 bases between. Per the germline V gene, CDR1 is KGHSH and CDR2 is LQKENI. CDR3 protein: CASSPGTHPAEQFF. CDR3 coding DNA: TGTGCCAGCTCACCGGGGACGCACCCGGCTGAGCAGTTCTTC.

By share, this clone counts as medium-sized (0.01 to 0.1%). This sequence joins TRBV5-5 and TRBJ2-7; 7 bases are a match to TRBD1. This CDR3 is built from 15 residues. Trimming removed 0 bases from V and 0 bases from J; junction bases left unmatched: 3. Germline values: CDR1 SGHKS, CDR2 YYEKEE (reference sequence). CDR3 region: CASSLGAGGSYEQYV. The CDR3 coding sequence is TGTGCCAGCAGCTTGGGGGCAGGGGGCTCCTACGAGCAGTACGTC.